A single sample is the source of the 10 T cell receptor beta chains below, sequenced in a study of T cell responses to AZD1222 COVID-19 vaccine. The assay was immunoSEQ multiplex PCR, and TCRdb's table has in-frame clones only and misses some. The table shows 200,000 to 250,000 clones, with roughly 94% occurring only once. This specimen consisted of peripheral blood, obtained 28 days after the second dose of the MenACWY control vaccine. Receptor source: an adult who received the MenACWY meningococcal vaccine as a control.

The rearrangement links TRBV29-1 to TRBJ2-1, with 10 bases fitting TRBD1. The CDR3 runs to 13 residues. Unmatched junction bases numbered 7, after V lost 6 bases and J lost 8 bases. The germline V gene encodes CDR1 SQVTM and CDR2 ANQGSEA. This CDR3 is CSVHRDRGHEQFF. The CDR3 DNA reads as TGCAGCGTGCACCGGGACAGGGGTCATGAGCAGTTCTTC.

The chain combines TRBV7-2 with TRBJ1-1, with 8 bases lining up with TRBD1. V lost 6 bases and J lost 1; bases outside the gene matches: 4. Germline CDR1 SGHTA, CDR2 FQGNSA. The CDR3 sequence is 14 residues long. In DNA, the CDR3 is TGTGCCAGCAGACCCGGGACAGGGAACACTGAAGCTTTCTTT. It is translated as CASRPGTGNTEAFF. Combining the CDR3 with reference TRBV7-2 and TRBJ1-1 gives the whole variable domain GAGVSQSPSNKVTEKGKDVELRCDPISGHTALYWYRQSLGQGLEFLIYFQGNSAPDKSGLPSDRFSAERTGGSVSTLTIQRTQQEDSAVYLCASRPGTGNTEAFFGQGTRLTVV.

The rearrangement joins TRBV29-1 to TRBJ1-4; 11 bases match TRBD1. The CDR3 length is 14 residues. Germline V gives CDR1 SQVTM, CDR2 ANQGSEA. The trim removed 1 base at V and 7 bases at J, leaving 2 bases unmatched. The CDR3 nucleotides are TGCAGCGTTGAAGTAGGGACAGGGGGTGAAAAACTGTTTTTT. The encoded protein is CSVEVGTGGEKLFF.

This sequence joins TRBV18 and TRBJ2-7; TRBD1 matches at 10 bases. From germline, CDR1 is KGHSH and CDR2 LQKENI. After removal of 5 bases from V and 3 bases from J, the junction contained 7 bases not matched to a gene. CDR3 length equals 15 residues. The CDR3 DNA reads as TGTGCCAGCTCAAGAGACAGGGGGCTAATCTACGAGCAGTACTTC. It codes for CASSRDRGLIYEQYF.

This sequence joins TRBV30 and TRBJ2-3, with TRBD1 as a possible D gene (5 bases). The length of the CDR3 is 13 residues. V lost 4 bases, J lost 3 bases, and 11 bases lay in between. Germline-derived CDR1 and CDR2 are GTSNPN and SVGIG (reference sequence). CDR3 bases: TGTGCCTGGAAGGGGCGCGGAACAGATACGCAGTATTTT. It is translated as CAWKGRGTDTQYF.

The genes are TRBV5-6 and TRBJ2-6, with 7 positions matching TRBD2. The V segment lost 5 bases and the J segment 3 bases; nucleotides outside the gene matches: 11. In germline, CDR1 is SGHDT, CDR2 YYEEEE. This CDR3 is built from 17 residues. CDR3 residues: CASSRGGTPIGANVLTF. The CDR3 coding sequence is TGTGCCAGCAGTCGCGGGGGAACCCCCATTGGGGCCAACGTCCTGACTTTC. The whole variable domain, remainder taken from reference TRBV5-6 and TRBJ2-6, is DAGVTQSPTHLIKTRGQQVTLRCSPKSGHDTVSWYQQALGQGPQFIFQYYEEEERQRGNFPDRFSGHQFPNYSSELNVNALLLGDSALYLCASSRGGTPIGANVLTFGAGSRLTVL.

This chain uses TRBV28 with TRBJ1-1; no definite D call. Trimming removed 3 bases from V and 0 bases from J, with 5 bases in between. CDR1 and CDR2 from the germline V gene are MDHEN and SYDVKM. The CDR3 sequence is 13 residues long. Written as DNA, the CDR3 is TGTGCCAGCAGTTTGGGGATGAACACTGAAGCTTTCTTT. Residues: CASSLGMNTEAFF. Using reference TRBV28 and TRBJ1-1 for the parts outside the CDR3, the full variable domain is DVKVTQSSRYLVKRTGEKVFLECVQDMDHENMFWYRQDPGLGLRLIYFSYDVKMKEKGDIPEGYSVSREKKERFSLILESASTNQTSMYLCASSLGMNTEAFFGQGTRLTVV.

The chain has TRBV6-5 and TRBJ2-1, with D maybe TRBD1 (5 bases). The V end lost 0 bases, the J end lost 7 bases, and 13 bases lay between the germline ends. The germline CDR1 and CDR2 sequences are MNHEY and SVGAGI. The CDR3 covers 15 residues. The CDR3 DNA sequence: TGTGCCAGCAGTTACTCGACGGCAGGGCAGAATGAGCAGTTCTTC. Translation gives CASSYSTAGQNEQFF.

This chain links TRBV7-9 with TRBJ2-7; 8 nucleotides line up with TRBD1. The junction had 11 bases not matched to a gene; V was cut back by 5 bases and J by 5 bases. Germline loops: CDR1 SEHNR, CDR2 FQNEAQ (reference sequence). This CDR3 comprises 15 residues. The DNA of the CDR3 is TGTGCCAGCAGCGCAGCCGGGACAGGCCTCCACGAGCAGTACTTC. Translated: CASSAAGTGLHEQYF.

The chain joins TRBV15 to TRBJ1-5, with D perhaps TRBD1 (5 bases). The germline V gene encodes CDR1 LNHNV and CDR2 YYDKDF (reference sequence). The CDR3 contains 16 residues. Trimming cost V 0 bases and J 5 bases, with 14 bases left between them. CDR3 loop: CATSREPAGLYQPQHF. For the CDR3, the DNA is TGTGCCACCAGCAGAGAGCCCGCAGGGTTGTATCAGCCCCAGCATTTT.